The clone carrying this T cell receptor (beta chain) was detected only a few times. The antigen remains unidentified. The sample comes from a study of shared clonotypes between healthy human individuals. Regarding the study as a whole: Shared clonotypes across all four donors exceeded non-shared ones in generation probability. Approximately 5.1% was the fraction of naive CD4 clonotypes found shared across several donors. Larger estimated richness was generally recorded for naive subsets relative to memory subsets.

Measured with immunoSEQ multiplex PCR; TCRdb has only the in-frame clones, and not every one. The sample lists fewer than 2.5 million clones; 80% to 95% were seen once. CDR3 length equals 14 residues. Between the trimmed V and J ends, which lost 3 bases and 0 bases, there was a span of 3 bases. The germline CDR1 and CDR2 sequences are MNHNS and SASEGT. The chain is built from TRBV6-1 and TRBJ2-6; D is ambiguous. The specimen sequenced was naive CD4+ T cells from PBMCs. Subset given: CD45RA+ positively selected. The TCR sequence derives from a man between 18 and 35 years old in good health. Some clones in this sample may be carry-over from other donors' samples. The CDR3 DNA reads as TGTGCCAGCAGTGACAACTCTGGGGCCAACGTCCTGACTTTC. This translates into CASSDNSGANVLTF.